Given below is one T cell receptor beta chain in context. The antigen is undetermined. Specified treatment: 10-day PBMC culture with coronavirus spike peptide pools or control peptides (ViraFEST assay). Unexposed donor CD4+ T cells predated the COVID-19 pandemic, collected 2011-2018. ViraFEST relied on peptide pools to expand antigen-specific T cells; the TCRs were sequenced afterward. Half the medium was exchanged for fresh IL-2 medium on days 3 and 7. This sample is drawn from a study of vaccination and CD4 T cells after COVID-19. With the Oncomine TCR Beta short-read assay, DNA from cultured CD4+ T cells was sequenced. Cultured CD4+ T cells yielded the extracted genomic DNA. Using its own MiXCR run on the PCR reads, TCRdb lists one record per CDR3 protein. This repertoire shows around 9,700 distinct CDR3 sequences, about 32% found once; its top ten account for 7% to 10%. The V and J ends lost 0 bases and 0 bases, in that order; junction bases with no gene match: 8. Per germline, CDR1 SGHRS and CDR2 YFSETQ. The CDR3 totals 17 residues.

The rearrangement links TRBV5-1 to TRBJ2-5; TRBD2 agrees at 7 bases. The clonotype comes from a human donor in good health. The source material was CD4+ T cells from blood, cultured in vitro. CDR3 region: CASSLGVGGSYQETQYF. The DNA of the CDR3 is TGCGCCAGCAGCTTGGGGGTCGGGGGGAGCTACCAAGAGACCCAGTACTTC.